These 24 T cell receptor beta chains originate from one sample sequenced in a study of control samples from healthy donors and cancer patients. Here immunoSEQ multiplex PCR was the method, and the copy in TCRdb shows in-frame clones only, minus some. The data contain roughly 80,000 clones, 70% to 90% of them singletons. The specimen sequenced was blood. These receptors were obtained from a woman aged 45-65 years in good health.

This clone turned up a few times. V is TRBV21-1 and J is TRBJ1-2; the table's D call TRBD1 went unverified against the DNA. TRBV21-1 is assigned pseudogene status. The CDR3 consists of 16 residues. This chain's CDR3 is CASNIILKTGENGYTF. The CDR3 DNA reads TGTGCCAGCAACATTATACTAAAGACAGGGGAGAATGGCTACACCTTC.

The chain joins TRBV3-1 (or the pseudogene TRBV3-2) to TRBJ2-7, with D hard to call. CDR3 size: 14 residues. V gave up 0 bases and J gave up 0 bases, with 6 bases separating them. Germline CDR1 and CDR2: LGHDT and YNNKEL (reference sequence). CDR3 residues: CASSQEGISYEQYF. DNA of the CDR3: TGTGCCAGCAGCCAAGAGGGGATCTCCTACGAGCAGTACTTC.

The chain recombines TRBV5-4 with TRBJ2-7; possible D gene TRBD1, 5 bases. CDR1 SGHNT and CDR2 YYREEE come from the germline V gene (reference sequence). This CDR3 contains 12 residues. Trimming removed 0 bases at V and 6 bases at J, with 7 bases between. The CDR3 here is CASSLEGREQYF. CDR3 nucleotides: TGTGCCAGCAGCTTGGAGGGGCGCGAGCAGTACTTC.

The chain's CDR3 is CASSLGALDTQYF. In DNA, the CDR3 is TGCGCCAGCAGCCTGGGGGCCCTAGATACGCAGTATTTT. This chain connects TRBV5-1 to TRBJ2-3, with a tentative D call TRBD1 (6 bases). The V end was cut by 4 bases, the J end by 5 bases, with 11 bases between. The germline V gene has CDR1 SGHRS and CDR2 YFSETQ. This CDR3 is built from 13 residues.

The V gene is TRBV12-3 or TRBV12-4, the J gene TRBJ1-1; D possibly corresponds to TRBD1 (5 bases). Trimming took off 3 bases at V and 5 bases at J, with 10 bases between the two ends. The CDR3 extends over 13 amino acids. The CDR3: CASSLNQGTEAFF. The CDR3, as DNA: TGTGCCAGCAGTTTGAATCAGGGAACTGAAGCTTTCTTT.

J is TRBJ2-5 and V is TRBV5-4; TRBD1 matches at 9 bases. The CDR3 covers 14 residues. Germline V CDR1 and CDR2: SGHNT, YYREEE (reference sequence). Trimming took 4 bases from V and 4 from J; bases not matched to a gene: 5. CDR3 sequence: CASSPGTGRETQYF. The DNA of the CDR3 is TGTGCCAGCAGCCCTGGGACAGGGAGAGAGACCCAGTACTTC.

This clone occurred once. This chain joins TRBV25-1 and TRBJ1-3, with TRBD1 as a possible D gene (5 bases). CDR3 size: 14 residues. CDR1 and CDR2 (germline): MGHDK, SYGVNS. Trimming pared 4 bases from V and 1 base from J, leaving 8 bases between. The CDR3 sequence: CASSVTGSGNTIYF. CDR3 nucleotides: TGTGCCAGCAGTGTAACAGGATCTGGAAACACCATATATTTT.

The rearrangement links TRBV27 to TRBJ2-3; D not resolved. The germline V and J ends were trimmed by 2 bases and 5 bases, with 2 bases remaining between them. The CDR3 spans 11 residues. Germline-derived CDR1 and CDR2 are MNHEY and SMNVEV (reference sequence). CDR3 sequence reads: CASSLGDTQYF. As DNA, the CDR3 is TGTGCCAGCAGTTTAGGAGATACGCAGTATTTT.

This clone was recorded a few times. The V and J genes are TRBV30 and TRBJ1-6, with D hard to call. Germline CDR1 is GTSNPN and CDR2 is SVGIG (reference sequence). V was pared by 2 bases and J by 7 bases, with 9 bases between. The CDR3 is 13 residues long. Written as DNA, the CDR3 is TGTGCCTGGAGTCTGACTGGAAATTCACCCCTCCACTTT. Protein sequence: CAWSLTGNSPLHF.

This clone was counted only a few times. The chain carries TRBV6-6 and TRBJ1-5, with a weak D call TRBD1 (5 bases). This CDR3 is 13 amino acids long. CDR1 and CDR2 (germline): MNHNY, SVGAGI (reference sequence). V lost 8 bases and J 6 bases, leaving 14 bases between the germline ends. The DNA for the CDR3 is TGTGCCAGCTTATGGGACCCATCTCAGCCCCAGCATTTT. Its protein product is CASLWDPSQPQHF.

The rearrangement joins TRBV7-2 to TRBJ2-1; D is undetermined. This CDR3 is 13 amino acids long. Germline-derived CDR1 and CDR2 are SGHTA and FQGNSA. Trimming took 8 bases from V and 3 from J, leaving 11 bases between them. The CDR3 reads CASLPPGYNEQFF. The CDR3 DNA reads as TGTGCCAGCCTCCCCCCGGGCTACAATGAGCAGTTCTTC. Together with reference TRBV7-2 and TRBJ2-1, the CDR3 gives the full variable domain: GAGVSQSPSNKVTEKGKDVELRCDPISGHTALYWYRQSLGQGLEFLIYFQGNSAPDKSGLPSDRFSAERTGGSVSTLTIQRTQQEDSAVYLCASLPPGYNEQFFGPGTRLTVL.

The rearrangement uses TRBV7-2 and TRBJ2-1; 9 nucleotides line up with TRBD2. Germline loops: CDR1 SGHTA, CDR2 FQGNSA. V lost 0 bases to trimming and J lost 5 bases; unmatched junction nucleotides: 2. The length of the CDR3 is 15 residues. This CDR3 is CASSLASGGNNEQFF. The CDR3 coding sequence is TGTGCCAGCAGCTTAGCTAGCGGGGGAAACAATGAGCAGTTCTTC.

The CDR3 DNA reads as TGTGCCAGCAGCTTGACAGGCTCCTACAATGAGCAGTTCTTC. Its translation is CASSLTGSYNEQFF. V usage is TRBV5-6 and J usage is TRBJ2-1, with TRBD1 as a possible D gene (5 bases). V was cut by 1 base and J by 0 bases, with 5 bases left in between. The CDR3 spans 14 residues. Germline V lookup: CDR1 SGHDT, CDR2 YYEEEE.

This clone was recorded only once. This chain connects TRBV6-5 to TRBJ2-1; tentatively, D is TRBD2 (6 bases). Trimming cost V 5 bases and J 8 bases, with 13 bases left between them. Germline CDR1 MNHEY, CDR2 SVGAGI. This CDR3 comprises 13 residues. The CDR3 spells CASSRTKGYEQFF. CDR3 nucleotide sequence: TGTGCCAGCAGTAGGACTAAGGGCTATGAGCAGTTCTTC.

The CDR3 region is CSASDREAFF. The CDR3 DNA reads as TGCAGTGCTAGCGACCGTGAAGCTTTCTTT. J is TRBJ1-1 and V is TRBV20-1; D is undetermined. This CDR3 is built from 10 residues. Trimming stripped 3 bases from V and 7 bases from J, with 6 bases between. Per germline, CDR1 DFQATT and CDR2 SNEGSKA (reference sequence).

This clone was recorded once. This chain uses TRBV10-3 with TRBJ1-2, with 7 bases lining up with TRBD1. The CDR3 runs 14 residues. V lost 2 bases to trimming and J lost 4 bases; unmatched junction nucleotides: 4. The V gene's germline CDR1 is ENHRY and CDR2 SYGVKD. The CDR3 here is CAISETGDGYGYTF. The CDR3 nucleotides read TGTGCCATCAGTGAGACAGGGGATGGCTATGGCTACACCTTC.

The rearrangement links TRBV18 to TRBJ1-4; D not certain. This CDR3 comprises 13 residues. Germline CDR1 reads KGHSH; CDR2 reads LQKENI. Trimming cost V 5 bases and J 8 bases, with 12 bases left between them. CDR3 DNA sequence: TGTGCCAGCTCAATAAGCCCGGTAGAAAAACTGTTTTTT. This translates into CASSISPVEKLFF.

The V call is TRBV5-6, the J call TRBJ2-7; D ambiguous. CDR1 is SGHDT, CDR2 YYEEEE, per germline. V dropped 3 bases and J dropped 4 bases, with 8 bases sitting between them. CDR3 size: 12 residues. The CDR3: CASSSVVYEQYF. CDR3 DNA: TGTGCCAGCAGCTCCGTGGTGTACGAGCAGTACTTC.

This chain connects TRBV4-1 to TRBJ2-6; possible D gene TRBD1, 6 bases. CDR1 and CDR2 from the germline V gene are MGHRA and YSYEKL. The length of the CDR3 is 15 residues. The germline V and J ends were trimmed by 3 bases and 4 bases, with 10 bases remaining between them. The CDR3 nucleotides are TGCGCCAGCAGCCATACAGGGTCCGGGGCCAACGTCCTGACTTTC. This gives the protein CASSHTGSGANVLTF.

This chain joins TRBV7-8 and TRBJ2-3, with D possibly TRBD1 on 5 matching bases. The V end lost 5 bases, the J end lost 8 bases, and 17 bases lay between the germline ends. There are 14 residues in the CDR3. Germline V CDR1 and CDR2: SGHVS, FQNEAQ. The CDR3 DNA reads as TGTGCCAGCAGCCTCCAAATTGGGGCCGGTACGCAGTATTTT. It yields the protein CASSLQIGAGTQYF.

The J gene is TRBJ2-7, the V gene TRBV4-1, with unresolved D. There are 13 residues in the CDR3. The V and J ends lost 4 bases and 1 base respectively, with 8 bases between them. Germline CDR1 and CDR2: MGHRA and YSYEKL. The CDR3 DNA reads TGCGCCAGCAGCCCCCCCGAATCCTACGAGCAGTACTTC. It codes for CASSPPESYEQYF.

The V and J genes are TRBV2 and TRBJ2-7; D gene ambiguous. CDR3 length: 13 amino acids. V was clipped by 4 bases and J by 2 bases, with 9 bases between them. Germline CDR1 and CDR2: SNHLY and FYNNEI. The CDR3 nucleotides are TGTGCCAGCAGTGGGACCGCGACCTACGAGCAGTACTTC. This translates into CASSGTATYEQYF.

This clone was detected only once. The chain couples TRBV2 to TRBJ2-7; D not resolved. With 4 bases removed from V and 0 bases from J, the gap between germline ends came to 25 bases. The germline V gene has CDR1 SNHLY and CDR2 FYNNEI. This CDR3 is 19 amino acids long. The CDR3 here is CASSVFTTGSFPPSYEQYF. CDR3 DNA: TGTGCCAGCAGTGTTTTTACTACCGGTTCATTTCCCCCCTCCTACGAGCAGTACTTC.

V usage is TRBV2 and J usage is TRBJ2-1; the match to TRBD1 covers 8 bases. The V segment lost 6 bases and the J segment 8 bases; nucleotides outside the gene matches: 12. The germline V gene encodes CDR1 SNHLY and CDR2 FYNNEI. CDR3 length: 15 residues. DNA for the CDR3: TGTGCCAGCAGCCTCATCAGGGGGCATATCGATGAGCAGTTCTTC. This codes for CASSLIRGHIDEQFF. The complete variable domain, with remaining parts taken from reference TRBV2 and TRBJ2-1, reads EPEVTQTPSHQVTQMGQEVILRCVPISNHLYFYWYRQILGQKVEFLVSFYNNEISEKSEIFDDQFSVERPDGSNFTLKIRSTKLEDSAMYFCASSLIRGHIDEQFFGPGTRLTVL.